These 19 T cell receptor beta chains came from one sample sequenced in a study of blood T cell repertoires in COVID-19. Profiling relied on immunoSEQ multiplex PCR, and the TCRdb table lists in-frame clones only, not all of them. This repertoire shows 200,000 to 250,000 clones, roughly 80% found once; its top ten account for 2.6%. Material: peripheral blood. Receptor source: a woman in her 70s with active or convalescent COVID-19.

The V call is TRBV14, the J call TRBJ1-2, with 10 bases that match TRBD1. Germline-derived CDR1 and CDR2 are SGHDN and FVKESK. This CDR3 has 17 amino acids. Trimming cost V 1 base and J 2 bases; bases outside gene matches: 7. As DNA, the CDR3 is TGTGCCAGCAGCCAAGGAATCGGGACAGGGGCCAACTATGGCTACACCTTC. Protein sequence: CASSQGIGTGANYGYTF. Full variable domain (remainder filled in from reference TRBV14 and TRBJ1-2): EAGVTQFPSHSVIEKGQTVTLRCDPISGHDNLYWYRRVMGKEIKFLLHFVKESKQDESGMPNNRFLAERTGGTYSTLKVQPAELEDSGVYFCASSQGIGTGANYGYTFGSGTRLTVV.

The rearrangement uses TRBV18 and TRBJ2-2, with 7 positions matching TRBD1. The ends lost 5 bases at V and 0 bases at J; junction bases unmatched: 3. Germline lookup yields CDR1 KGHSH and CDR2 LQKENI. CDR3 size: 15 residues. In DNA, the CDR3 is TGTGCCAGCTCAGGACAGGATGCGAACACCGGGGAGCTGTTTTTT. The encoded protein is CASSGQDANTGELFF. The full variable domain, rest sourced from reference TRBV18 and TRBJ2-2, is NAGVMQNPRHLVRRRGQEARLRCSPMKGHSHVYWYRQLPEEGLKFMVYLQKENIIDESGMPKERFSAEFPKEGPSILRIQQVVRGDSAAYFCASSGQDANTGELFFGEGSRLTVL.

V and J are TRBV10-1 and TRBJ2-2, with 7 bases that match TRBD1. With V trimmed by 7 bases and J by 6 bases, 8 bases remained unmatched. The CDR3 is 14 amino acids. The germline V gene encodes CDR1 WNHNN and CDR2 SYGVQD (reference sequence). The CDR3 spells CASKRGGISGELFF. The CDR3 nucleotides are TGCGCCAGCAAAAGAGGGGGCATCTCCGGGGAGCTGTTTTTT.

The rearrangement uses TRBV19 and TRBJ2-1; D is unclear. V was clipped by 5 bases and J by 4 bases, with 9 bases between them. The germline CDR1 and CDR2 sequences are LNHDA and SQIVND (reference sequence). The CDR3 extends over 13 amino acids. The CDR3 coding sequence is TGTGCCAGTAGTTCAGCACAGTACAATGAGCAGTTCTTC. Protein: CASSSAQYNEQFF. The full variable domain, with the rest looked up from reference TRBV19 and TRBJ2-1, is DGGITQSPKYLFRKEGQNVTLSCEQNLNHDAMYWYRQDPGQGLRLIYYSQIVNDFQKGDIAEGYSVSREKKESFPLTVTSAQKNPTAFYLCASSSAQYNEQFFGPGTRLTVL.

This rearrangement joins TRBV6-6 to TRBJ1-1; TRBD1 might be the D (5 bases). Germline V gene sequence: CDR1 MNHNY, CDR2 SVGAGI (reference sequence). This CDR3 is 14 amino acids long. V lost 0 bases and J lost 1, with 6 bases in between. The CDR3 DNA reads TGTGCCAGCAGTTACTCGGGGGGGAACACTGAAGCTTTCTTT. Protein: CASSYSGGNTEAFF.

The chain is built from TRBV10-3 and TRBJ2-7; 10 nucleotides match TRBD1. CDR3 length equals 15 residues. CDR1 is ENHRY, CDR2 SYGVKD, per germline. Trimming took 2 bases from V and 6 from J; bases not matched to a gene: 7. The CDR3 sequence is CAISEPGQGWVEQYF. CDR3 DNA: TGTGCCATCAGTGAGCCGGGACAGGGGTGGGTCGAGCAGTACTTC.

The gene calls are TRBV7-8 and TRBJ2-7, with D possibly matching TRBD1 (6 bases). The CDR3 has 13 residues. Per the germline V gene, CDR1 is SGHVS and CDR2 is FQNEAQ. V was clipped by 4 bases and J by 7 bases, with 14 bases between them. CDR3 sequence: CASSSHREGEQYF. The CDR3 bases are TGTGCCAGCAGCTCCCACAGGGAAGGTGAGCAGTACTTC.

The chain carries TRBV28 and TRBJ2-7, with D tentatively TRBD1 (5 bases). CDR1 is MDHEN and CDR2 is SYDVKM in the germline V gene. V shed 5 bases and J shed 12 bases, with 26 bases lying between them. The CDR3 is made up of 15 amino acids. The CDR3 loop reads CASSPGSSGDLQPYF. CDR3 DNA: TGTGCCAGCAGTCCAGGGTCATCGGGTGATCTCCAGCCGTACTTC.

This chain links TRBV5-6 with TRBJ2-2, with 14 bases that match TRBD2. This CDR3 has 17 amino acids. Germline V gene data show CDR1 as SGHDT and CDR2 as YYEEEE. V lost 5 bases, J lost 7 bases, and 10 bases stayed unmatched. In DNA form, the CDR3 reads TGTGCCAGCAGTCGGGGACTAGCGGGAGTCGAAATCGGGGAGCTGTTTTTT. Encoded protein: CASSRGLAGVEIGELFF.

J is TRBJ1-2 and V is TRBV5-1, with D perhaps TRBD1 (6 bases). CDR1 is SGHRS, CDR2 YFSETQ, per germline. V shed 1 base and J shed 4 bases, with 8 bases lying between them. This CDR3 region has 13 residues. This CDR3 is CASSLTDSYGYTF. DNA of the CDR3: TGCGCCAGCAGCTTGACGGACAGCTATGGCTACACCTTC.

The chain is built from TRBV6-1 and TRBJ2-7, with 7 bases lining up with TRBD1. This CDR3 has 15 amino acids. J gave up 4 bases and V 3 bases, and 9 bases lay outside the gene matches. From germline, CDR1 is MNHNS and CDR2 SASEGT. The CDR3 loop reads CASSDRKGQPYEQYF. CDR3 bases: TGTGCCAGCAGTGATAGAAAGGGACAGCCTTACGAGCAGTACTTC.

The genes are TRBV10-1 and TRBJ2-3; TRBD2 matches at 8 bases. This CDR3 has 17 amino acids. V lost 0 bases, J lost 4 bases, and 9 bases stayed unmatched. Looked up from germline, CDR1 is WNHNN and CDR2 is SYGVQD (reference sequence). DNA of the CDR3: TGCGCCAGCAGTGAGTCGACGGCGGGAGGAGCTCCAGATACGCAGTATTTT. Translation gives CASSESTAGGAPDTQYF.

This chain connects TRBV18 to TRBJ2-7, with a weak D call TRBD2 (6 bases). CDR1 KGHSH and CDR2 LQKENI come from the germline V gene. V was trimmed by 0 bases and J by 2 bases, leaving 14 bases between them. There are 16 residues in the CDR3. CDR3 in amino acids: CASSPPGGLGTYEQYF. CDR3 coding DNA: TGTGCCAGCTCACCACCTGGGGGGTTAGGAACCTACGAGCAGTACTTC.

This clone was seen just once. The chain has TRBV11-3 and TRBJ2-1; no reliable D call. The V gene's germline CDR1 is SGHNT and CDR2 YENEEA. The CDR3 extends over 13 amino acids. The V and J ends lost 3 bases and 2 bases respectively, with 5 bases between them. The CDR3 sequence: CASSLSAYNEQFF. The CDR3 nucleotides are TGTGCCAGCAGCTTGTCGGCCTACAATGAGCAGTTCTTC.

The V gene is TRBV19, the J gene TRBJ2-1; maybe TRBD2 (6 bases). V lost 7 bases to trimming and J lost 7 bases, with 17 bases between them. The CDR3 loop spans 14 amino acids. Germline assignment: CDR1 LNHDA and CDR2 SQIVND (reference sequence). CDR3 sequence reads: CASTPRDGGNEQFF. The CDR3 coding sequence is TGTGCCAGTACCCCCCGCGACGGGGGAAATGAGCAGTTCTTC. Full variable domain (remainder filled in from reference TRBV19 and TRBJ2-1): DGGITQSPKYLFRKEGQNVTLSCEQNLNHDAMYWYRQDPGQGLRLIYYSQIVNDFQKGDIAEGYSVSREKKESFPLTVTSAQKNPTAFYLCASTPRDGGNEQFFGPGTRLTVL.

The chain has TRBV29-1 and TRBJ1-2, with D possibly being TRBD1 (5 bases). Germline values: CDR1 SQVTM, CDR2 ANQGSEA. This CDR3 comprises 15 residues. Trimming removed 0 bases from V and 3 bases from J, with 14 bases in between. The CDR3 here is CSVEDWTRSYYGYTF. CDR3 nucleotides: TGCAGCGTTGAAGACTGGACACGCTCCTACTATGGCTACACCTTC.

In DNA form, the CDR3 reads TGTGCCAGCAGCCAAGTCAGAGGGCTAACCGATACGCAGTATTTT. This gives the protein CASSQVRGLTDTQYF. The genes are TRBV4-2 and TRBJ2-3; D may be TRBD2 (5 bases). The CDR3 consists of 15 residues. Germline assignment: CDR1 LGHNA and CDR2 YNFKEQ. V was pared by 1 base and J by 6 bases, with 14 bases between.

This clone was counted a single time. This chain connects TRBV7-9 to TRBJ1-1; D is unclear. Germline lookup yields CDR1 SEHNR and CDR2 FQNEAQ (reference sequence). Trimming left V 3 bases short and J 0 bases short, with 5 bases between. The CDR3 is 13 amino acids. CDR3 sequence (DNA): TGTGCCAGCAGCTTTGGGCTGAACACTGAAGCTTTCTTT. Translated: CASSFGLNTEAFF. The variable domain in full, completed from reference TRBV7-9 and TRBJ1-1, reads DTGVSQNPRHKITKRGQNVTFRCDPISEHNRLYWYRQTLGQGPEFLTYFQNEAQLEKSRLLSDRFSAERPKGSFSTLEIQRTEQGDSAMYLCASSFGLNTEAFFGQGTRLTVV.

The chain recombines TRBV2 with TRBJ1-4, with D possibly matching TRBD1 (5 bases). The V gene lost 0 bases and the J gene lost 8 bases, with 22 bases spanning the gap. Germline-derived CDR1 and CDR2 are SNHLY and FYNNEI. The CDR3 runs 18 residues. The CDR3, as DNA: TGTGCCAGCAGTGAAGCAACAGCTTTCGGGGGAAATGGGGAAAAACTGTTTTTT. This translates into CASSEATAFGGNGEKLFF.